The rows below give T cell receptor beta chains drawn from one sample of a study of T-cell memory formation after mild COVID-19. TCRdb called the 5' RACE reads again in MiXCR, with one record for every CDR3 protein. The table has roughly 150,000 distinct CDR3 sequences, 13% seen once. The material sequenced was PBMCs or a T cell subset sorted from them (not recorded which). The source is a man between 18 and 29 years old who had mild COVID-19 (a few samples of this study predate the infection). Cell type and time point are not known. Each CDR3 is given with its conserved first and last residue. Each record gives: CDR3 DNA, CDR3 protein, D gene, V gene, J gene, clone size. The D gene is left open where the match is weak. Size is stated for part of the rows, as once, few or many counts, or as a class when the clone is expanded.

CDR3 DNA: TGCGCCAGCAGCTTGGTGGGTCAGGGGGTCACAGATACGCAGTATTTT; CDR3 protein: CASSLVGQGVTDTQYF; D gene: TRBD1; V gene: TRBV5-1; J gene: TRBJ2-3; clone size: NA
CDR3 DNA: TGCAGTGCTAGTGGTTCGGGGGGGTCCCTCGGGACCCAGTACTTC; CDR3 protein: CSASGSGGSLGTQYF; D gene: TRBD2; V gene: TRBV20-1; J gene: TRBJ2-5; clone size: many
CDR3 DNA: TGTGCCAGCAGCGTAGGGACAGGGCTATACAATGAGCAGTTCTTC; CDR3 protein: CASSVGTGLYNEQFF; D gene: TRBD1; V gene: TRBV9; J gene: TRBJ2-1; clone size: few
CDR3 DNA: TGTGCCAGCAGTTCCCCTTCAGGGGGCCGGTTAACTGAAGCTTTCTTT; CDR3 protein: CASSSPSGGRLTEAFF; D gene: TRBD1; V gene: TRBV6-5; J gene: TRBJ1-1; clone size: NA
CDR3 DNA: TGCGCCAGCAGCTTTCCGACAGGGGATGGCTACACCTTC; CDR3 protein: CASSFPTGDGYTF; D gene: TRBD1; V gene: TRBV5-1; J gene: TRBJ1-2; clone size: many
CDR3 DNA: TGTGCCAGCAGCTATTACTCTAGCACAGATACGCAGTATTTT; CDR3 protein: CASSYYSSTDTQYF; D gene: NA; V gene: TRBV7-2; J gene: TRBJ2-3; clone size: NA
CDR3 DNA: TGTGCCAGCAGTCGCTTCCGGGAGGACTATGGCTACACCTTC; CDR3 protein: CASSRFREDYGYTF; D gene: NA; V gene: TRBV12-3/TRBV12-4; J gene: TRBJ1-2; clone size: NA
CDR3 DNA: TGTGCCAGCAGCACATACAGGGGGCGCGGGGAGACCCAGTACTTC; CDR3 protein: CASSTYRGRGETQYF; D gene: TRBD1; V gene: TRBV7-3; J gene: TRBJ2-5; clone size: NA
CDR3 DNA: TGTGCCAGCACCCCCCGGACAGGGGGCTACAATGAGCAGTTCTTC; CDR3 protein: CASTPRTGGYNEQFF; D gene: TRBD1; V gene: TRBV12-3/TRBV12-4; J gene: TRBJ2-1; clone size: NA
CDR3 DNA: TGCGCCAGCAGCTCCAATTTGGACAGGGAGGATACTGAAGCTTTCTTT; CDR3 protein: CASSSNLDREDTEAFF; D gene: TRBD1; V gene: TRBV5-1; J gene: TRBJ1-1; clone size: NA
CDR3 DNA: TGTGCCAGCAGTTTCGGCCAGCAGACCCAGTACTTC; CDR3 protein: CASSFGQQTQYF; D gene: NA; V gene: TRBV28; J gene: TRBJ2-5; clone size: few
CDR3 DNA: TGTGCCAGCTGGCTCCGGGCCGGGGGTGGCTACACCTTC; CDR3 protein: CASWLRAGGGYTF; D gene: NA; V gene: TRBV12-3/TRBV12-4; J gene: TRBJ1-2; clone size: many
CDR3 DNA: TGTGCCAGCAGTTACGATGGGAGGGCCCGGGAAGATACGCAGTATTTT; CDR3 protein: CASSYDGRAREDTQYF; D gene: TRBD2; V gene: TRBV6-6; J gene: TRBJ2-3; clone size: NA
CDR3 DNA: TGTGCCAGCAGCCCAAGCGGGGGCCCCACCGGTGAGCAGTTCTTC; CDR3 protein: CASSPSGGPTGEQFF; D gene: TRBD2; V gene: TRBV7-8; J gene: TRBJ2-1; clone size: NA
CDR3 DNA: TGTGCCAGCAGCTTATTTTCTAACCAAGAGACCCAGTACTTC; CDR3 protein: CASSLFSNQETQYF; D gene: NA; V gene: TRBV7-9; J gene: TRBJ2-5; clone size: few
CDR3 DNA: TGTGCCAGCTCACGCGGCTCCGGGTCTGCAACTGAAGCTTTCTTT; CDR3 protein: CASSRGSGSATEAFF; D gene: NA; V gene: TRBV18; J gene: TRBJ1-1; clone size: NA
CDR3 DNA: TGTGCCAGCAGCTTTCGAGTAGCGGGGGGCAATTTTTACACAGATACGCAGTATTTT; CDR3 protein: CASSFRVAGGNFYTDTQYF; D gene: TRBD2; V gene: TRBV5-6; J gene: TRBJ2-3; clone size: few
CDR3 DNA: TGCGCCAGCAGCTTGGGAGGGGCGTGGGCCTACGAGCAGTACTTC; CDR3 protein: CASSLGGAWAYEQYF; D gene: NA; V gene: TRBV5-1; J gene: TRBJ2-7; clone size: many
CDR3 DNA: TGTGCCACCAATCTGGCTGGCACAGATACGCAGTATTTT; CDR3 protein: CATNLAGTDTQYF; D gene: NA; V gene: TRBV25-1; J gene: TRBJ2-3; clone size: few
CDR3 DNA: TGTGCCAGCAGCTTATCAACAGGGGCAGATACGCAGTATTTT; CDR3 protein: CASSLSTGADTQYF; D gene: TRBD1; V gene: TRBV7-8; J gene: TRBJ2-3; clone size: medium-sized
CDR3 DNA: TGCAGCGTTAAAAAGGCCAGTGTTGACACCATATATTTT; CDR3 protein: CSVKKASVDTIYF; D gene: NA; V gene: TRBV29-1; J gene: TRBJ1-3; clone size: NA
CDR3 DNA: TGTGCCAGCATGGAGGGTGGGTTCAATGAGCAGTTCTTC; CDR3 protein: CASMEGGFNEQFF; D gene: NA; V gene: TRBV7-9; J gene: TRBJ2-1; clone size: many
CDR3 DNA: TGTGCCAGCAGTATCCGGACAGGGAACTATGGCTACACCTTC; CDR3 protein: CASSIRTGNYGYTF; D gene: TRBD1; V gene: TRBV2; J gene: TRBJ1-2; clone size: few
CDR3 DNA: TGTGCCAGTAGCCTAACTAGCGGGGCTCCCTACAATGAGCAGTTCTTC; CDR3 protein: CASSLTSGAPYNEQFF; D gene: TRBD2; V gene: TRBV19; J gene: TRBJ2-1; clone size: NA
CDR3 DNA: TGCGCCAGCAGTCAATCGAGGAGGGTTCGGCGCAATCAGCCCCAGCATTTT; CDR3 protein: CASSQSRRVRRNQPQHF; D gene: NA; V gene: TRBV23-1; J gene: TRBJ1-5; clone size: NA
CDR3 DNA: TGTGCCAGCAGATCGGACCAAGAGACCCAGTACTTC; CDR3 protein: CASRSDQETQYF; D gene: NA; V gene: TRBV2; J gene: TRBJ2-5; clone size: NA
CDR3 DNA: TGTGCCAGCAGCTCGGGCGGGGAGACCCAGTACTTC; CDR3 protein: CASSSGGETQYF; D gene: NA; V gene: TRBV7-2; J gene: TRBJ2-5; clone size: few
CDR3 DNA: TGTGCCACCAGCAAACAGATGAACACTGAAGCTTTCTTT; CDR3 protein: CATSKQMNTEAFF; D gene: NA; V gene: TRBV15; J gene: TRBJ1-1; clone size: few
CDR3 DNA: TGCGCCAGCAGCACTGGCGGGGGCGGGAAGAACTACGAGCAGTACTTC; CDR3 protein: CASSTGGGGKNYEQYF; D gene: NA; V gene: TRBV5-1; J gene: TRBJ2-7; clone size: few
CDR3 DNA: TGTGCCAGCAGCTTGGACAGCGGGAGGGACGAGCAGTACTTC; CDR3 protein: CASSLDSGRDEQYF; D gene: TRBD2; V gene: TRBV7-8; J gene: TRBJ2-7; clone size: few
CDR3 DNA: TGTGCCAGCAGCTCGTTAGGGACTAGCGGTTCCTCCTACAATGAGCAGTTCTTC; CDR3 protein: CASSSLGTSGSSYNEQFF; D gene: TRBD2; V gene: TRBV7-3; J gene: TRBJ2-1; clone size: many
CDR3 DNA: TGCGCCAGCAGTGAGGACGGGGGATACTACAATGAGCAGTTCTTC; CDR3 protein: CASSEDGGYYNEQFF; D gene: NA; V gene: TRBV10-1; J gene: TRBJ2-1; clone size: NA
CDR3 DNA: TGTGCCAGCAGCTTATCCCGCACCGGGACAGGGGGATTCTACGAGCAGTACTTC; CDR3 protein: CASSLSRTGTGGFYEQYF; D gene: TRBD1; V gene: TRBV7-9; J gene: TRBJ2-7; clone size: few
CDR3 DNA: TGTGCCAGTAGCCGGGACAGCCTTTATAGCAATCAGCCCCAGCATTTT; CDR3 protein: CASSRDSLYSNQPQHF; D gene: TRBD1; V gene: TRBV19; J gene: TRBJ1-5; clone size: NA
CDR3 DNA: TGCGCCAGCAGCGGGGGGACAGGGGTTTACTCACCCCTCCACTTT; CDR3 protein: CASSGGTGVYSPLHF; D gene: TRBD1; V gene: TRBV5-1; J gene: TRBJ1-6; clone size: NA
CDR3 DNA: TGCGCCAGCAGCTTGGATGGTAACTATGGCTACACCTTC; CDR3 protein: CASSLDGNYGYTF; D gene: NA; V gene: TRBV5-1; J gene: TRBJ1-2; clone size: NA
CDR3 DNA: TGTGCCAGCAGTTTCCGAATACGGGACAGCTCCTACGAGCAGTACTTC; CDR3 protein: CASSFRIRDSSYEQYF; D gene: TRBD1; V gene: TRBV6-2/TRBV6-3; J gene: TRBJ2-7; clone size: NA